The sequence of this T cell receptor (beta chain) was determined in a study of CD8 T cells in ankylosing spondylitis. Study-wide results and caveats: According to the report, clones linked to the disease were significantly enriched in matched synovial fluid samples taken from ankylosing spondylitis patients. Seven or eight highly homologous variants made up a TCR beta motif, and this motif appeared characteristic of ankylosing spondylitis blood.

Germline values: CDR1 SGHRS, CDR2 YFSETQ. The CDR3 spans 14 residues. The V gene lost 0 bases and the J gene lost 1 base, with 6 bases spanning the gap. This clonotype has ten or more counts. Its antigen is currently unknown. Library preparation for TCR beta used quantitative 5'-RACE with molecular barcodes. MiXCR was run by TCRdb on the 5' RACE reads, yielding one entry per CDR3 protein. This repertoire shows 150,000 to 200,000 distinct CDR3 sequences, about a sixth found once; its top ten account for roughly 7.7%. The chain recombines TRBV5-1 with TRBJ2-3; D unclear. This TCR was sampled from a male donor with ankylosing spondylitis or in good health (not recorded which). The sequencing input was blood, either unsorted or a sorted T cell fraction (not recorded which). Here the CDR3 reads CASSLAVGTDTQYF. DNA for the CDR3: TGCGCCAGCAGCTTGGCTGTCGGCACAGATACGCAGTATTTT.